This T cell receptor beta chain comes out of a study of T cells after yellow fever vaccination. With V trimmed by 3 bases and J by 0 bases, 3 bases remained unmatched. Germline V gene lookup returns CDR1 SGHKS and CDR2 YYEKEE (reference sequence). This CDR3 region has 15 residues. A universal primer site and UMIs were added as TCR cDNA was made by 5'RACE template switching. Each CDR3 protein gets one entry after TCRdb re-called the 5' RACE reads with MiXCR. The sample records around 70,000 distinct CDR3 sequences, around 6.9% being singletons. This clonotype was seen ten or more times. What it recognizes is unknown. Notes on the study in general: A weaker secondary response peaked on day 5, the primary on day 15. Primary-vaccination clones mostly resurfaced post-booster (about 95% CD4, approximately 90% CD8). Among all clonotypes, a small share was observed in both CD4 and CD8 compartments.

This TCR derives from a young man who received the YFV17D yellow fever vaccine. This chain connects TRBV5-5 to TRBJ1-5; 7 positions agree with TRBD1. This specimen consisted of CD8+ T cells sorted from PBMCs, obtained about 5 days after the first yellow fever vaccination. Here the CDR3 reads CASSWGQFSNQPQHF. Here the CDR3 DNA reads TGTGCCAGCAGCTGGGGACAGTTTAGCAATCAGCCCCAGCATTTT.